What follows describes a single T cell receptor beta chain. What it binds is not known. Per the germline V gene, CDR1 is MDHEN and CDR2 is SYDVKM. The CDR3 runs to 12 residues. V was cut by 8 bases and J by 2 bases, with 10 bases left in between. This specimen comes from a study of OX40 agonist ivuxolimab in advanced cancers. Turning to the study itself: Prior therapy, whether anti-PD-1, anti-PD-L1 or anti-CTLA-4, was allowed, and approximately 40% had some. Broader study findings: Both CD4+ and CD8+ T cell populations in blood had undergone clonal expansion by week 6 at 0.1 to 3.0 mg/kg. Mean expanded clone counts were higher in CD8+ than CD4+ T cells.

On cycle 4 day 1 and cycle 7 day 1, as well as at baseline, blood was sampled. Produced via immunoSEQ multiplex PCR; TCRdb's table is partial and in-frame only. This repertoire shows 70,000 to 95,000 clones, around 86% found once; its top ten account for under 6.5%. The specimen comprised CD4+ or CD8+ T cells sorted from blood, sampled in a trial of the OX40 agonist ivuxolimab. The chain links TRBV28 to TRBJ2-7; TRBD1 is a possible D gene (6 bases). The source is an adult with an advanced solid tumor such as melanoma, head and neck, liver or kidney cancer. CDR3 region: CASGRTAYEQYF. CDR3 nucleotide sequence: TGTGCCAGCGGTAGGACAGCCTACGAGCAGTACTTC.